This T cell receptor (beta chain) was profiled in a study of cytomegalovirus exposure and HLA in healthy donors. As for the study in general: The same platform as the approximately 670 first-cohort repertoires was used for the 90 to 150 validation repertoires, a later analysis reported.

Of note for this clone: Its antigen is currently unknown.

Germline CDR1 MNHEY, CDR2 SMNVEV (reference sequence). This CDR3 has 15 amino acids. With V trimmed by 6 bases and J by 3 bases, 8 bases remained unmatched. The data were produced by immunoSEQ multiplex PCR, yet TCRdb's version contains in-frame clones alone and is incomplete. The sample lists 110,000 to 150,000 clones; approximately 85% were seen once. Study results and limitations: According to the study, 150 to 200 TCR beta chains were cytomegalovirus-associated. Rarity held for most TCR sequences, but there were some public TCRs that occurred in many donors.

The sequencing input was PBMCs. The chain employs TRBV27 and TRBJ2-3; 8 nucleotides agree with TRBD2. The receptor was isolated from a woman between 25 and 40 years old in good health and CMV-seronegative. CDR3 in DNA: TGTGCCAGCAGACCGGGGGGGGGCGGGACAGATACGCAGTATTTT. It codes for CASRPGGGGTDTQYF.